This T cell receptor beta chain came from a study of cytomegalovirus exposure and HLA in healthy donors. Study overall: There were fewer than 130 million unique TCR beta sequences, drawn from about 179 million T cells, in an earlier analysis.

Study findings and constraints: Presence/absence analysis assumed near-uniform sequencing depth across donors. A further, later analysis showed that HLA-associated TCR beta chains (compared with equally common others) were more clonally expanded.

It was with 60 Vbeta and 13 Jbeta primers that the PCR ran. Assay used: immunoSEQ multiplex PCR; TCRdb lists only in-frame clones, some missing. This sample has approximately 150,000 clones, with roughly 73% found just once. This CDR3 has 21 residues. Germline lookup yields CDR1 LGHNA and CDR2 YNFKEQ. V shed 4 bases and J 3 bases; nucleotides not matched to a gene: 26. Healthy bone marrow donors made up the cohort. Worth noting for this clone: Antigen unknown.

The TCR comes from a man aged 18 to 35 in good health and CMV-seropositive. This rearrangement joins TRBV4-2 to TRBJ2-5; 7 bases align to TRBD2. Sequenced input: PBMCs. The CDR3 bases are TGTGCCAGCAGCCCTAGAATTAGACTAGCATGGGGAGTAAGCGCTGAAGAGACCCAGTACTTC. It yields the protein CASSPRIRLAWGVSAEETQYF.